Given below is one T cell receptor (beta chain) in context. Its antigen is undetermined. The CDR3 totals 14 residues. The J segment lost 10 bases and the V segment lost 5 bases, leaving 8 bases of the junction unmatched. CDR1 and CDR2 from the germline V gene are SEHNR and FQNEAQ (reference sequence). The source of the sample is a study of CD8 T cells in ankylosing spondylitis. Study results and limitations: A motif of eight highly homologous TCR beta variants was seen as apparently characteristic of ankylosing spondylitis blood. Matched ankylosing spondylitis synovial fluid reportedly showed significant enrichment of disease-linked clones.

Generation of TCR beta libraries employed quantitative 5'-RACE incorporating molecular barcodes. TCRdb re-derived calls from the 5' RACE reads in MiXCR, one entry per CDR3 protein. The table has roughly 450,000 distinct CDR3 sequences, about 24% seen once; the top ten hold 0.89%. Sample: blood, either unsorted or a sorted T cell fraction (not recorded which). This TCR derives from a male donor with ankylosing spondylitis. The V gene is TRBV7-9, the J gene TRBJ2-1; 10 bases match TRBD1. As DNA, the CDR3 is TGTGCCAGCAGCCCCGGGACAGGGGAGCGGGAGCAGTTCTTC. Protein product: CASSPGTGEREQFF.